This entry lists 29 T cell receptor beta chains sequenced from one sample in a study of early T cells in non-severe SARS-CoV-2 infection. In TCRdb, the 5' RACE reads were re-called with MiXCR into one record per CDR3 protein. Of 70,000 to 80,000 distinct CDR3 sequences listed, 9.5% to 15% are singletons. The input for sequencing was whole blood, taken at baseline. These receptors were taken from an adult who was a healthcare worker with PCR-confirmed SARS-CoV-2 infection or an uninfected control (not recorded which).

This clonotype was detected many times. V is TRBV12-3 or TRBV12-4 and J is TRBJ1-1; D uncertain. The CDR3 has 13 residues. V was clipped by 3 bases and J by 0 bases, with 5 bases between them. The CDR3 is CASSLWLNTEAFF. CDR3 bases: TGTGCCAGCAGTTTGTGGTTGAACACTGAAGCTTTCTTT.

This clonotype was seen more than once but under ten times. The chain links TRBV6-5 to TRBJ1-4; D ambiguous. The CDR3 loop spans 16 amino acids. V gave up 6 bases and J gave up 13 bases, with 27 bases separating them. Germline-derived CDR1 and CDR2 are MNHEY and SVGAGI. In DNA, the CDR3 is TGTGCCAGCAGCCCAAACGGACCGCCTTCAATGAACGTACTGTTTTTT. Amino acid sequence: CASSPNGPPSMNVLFF.

This clonotype was seen a handful of times. The chain has TRBV4-2 and TRBJ2-5; no clear D. Germline CDR1 reads LGHNA; CDR2 reads YNFKEQ. This CDR3 contains 17 residues. V was trimmed by 0 bases and J by 4 bases, leaving 18 bases between them. This CDR3 is CASSQDGSKLEVETQYF. The CDR3 nucleotides are TGTGCCAGCAGCCAAGATGGATCGAAGCTAGAGGTAGAGACCCAGTACTTC.

This clonotype was recorded a few times. The rearrangement uses TRBV12-5 and TRBJ2-3; TRBD2 agrees at 8 bases. Germline lookup yields CDR1 LGHNT and CDR2 FRNRAP. This CDR3 contains 15 residues. The junction had 6 bases not matched to a gene; V was cut back by 7 bases and J by 0 bases. CDR3 sequence reads: CASAQGGGSTDTQYF. Here the CDR3 DNA reads TGTGCTAGTGCTCAAGGCGGGGGGAGCACAGATACGCAGTATTTT.

This clonotype showed up just a few times. In DNA, the CDR3 is TGCAGCGCAATCAGCGGGACCTACGAGCAGTACTTC. It codes for CSAISGTYEQYF. This sequence joins TRBV29-1 and TRBJ2-7; TRBD2 agrees at 7 bases. The CDR3 spans 12 residues. J was trimmed by 2 bases and V by 7 bases; bases with no gene match: 5. Per germline, CDR1 SQVTM and CDR2 ANQGSEA.

This clonotype has only one observation. The chain joins TRBV7-9 to TRBJ1-1, with D possibly TRBD1 on 6 matching bases. Trimming pared 6 bases from V and 3 bases from J, leaving 17 bases between. The germline gives CDR1 SEHNR, CDR2 FQNEAQ (reference sequence). This CDR3 is built from 15 residues. CDR3 DNA: TGTGCCAGCAGTTCCACAGGGAAAGGAGACACTGAAGCTTTCTTT. Protein sequence: CASSSTGKGDTEAFF.

This clonotype occurred a few times. This chain connects TRBV18 to TRBJ1-4; possible D gene TRBD1, 5 bases. CDR3 size: 13 residues. V was clipped by 4 bases and J by 8 bases, with 11 bases between them. Germline CDR1 KGHSH, CDR2 LQKENI. The DNA for the CDR3 is TGTGCCAGCTCACAGAGACAGAAAGAAAAACTGTTTTTT. Translated: CASSQRQKEKLFF.

V usage is TRBV28 and J usage is TRBJ1-5; 7 nucleotides line up with TRBD1. Germline trimming cut 5 bases from V and 6 bases from J; bases unmatched to any gene: 7. The CDR3 loop spans 14 amino acids. The V gene's germline CDR1 is MDHEN and CDR2 SYDVKM. CDR3 in amino acids: CASSPDRVVQPQHF. CDR3 in DNA: TGTGCCAGCAGTCCAGACAGGGTAGTTCAGCCCCAGCATTTT.

This clonotype was seen ten or more times. This chain joins TRBV25-1 and TRBJ2-3; D possibly matches TRBD1 or TRBD2 (5 bases each). The V end was cut by 3 bases, the J end by 6 bases, with 22 bases between. This CDR3 region has 17 residues. The germline V gene encodes CDR1 MGHDK and CDR2 SYGVNS. This chain's CDR3 is CASSDARRGAVKDTQYF. The CDR3 DNA follows: TGTGCCAGCAGTGATGCACGTCGGGGCGCGGTAAAGGATACGCAGTATTTT.

The table lists this clonotype with a few counts. The J gene is TRBJ2-1, the V gene TRBV7-2, with D possibly matching TRBD2 (6 bases). CDR1 is SGHTA, CDR2 FQGNSA, per germline. The CDR3 loop spans 17 amino acids. Between the trimmed V and J ends, which lost 5 bases and 5 bases, there was a span of 22 bases. The CDR3 is CASSQTIWRGRDNEQFF. The CDR3 DNA follows: TGTGCCAGCAGCCAAACCATCTGGCGGGGCCGGGACAATGAGCAGTTCTTC.

The chain links TRBV20-1 to TRBJ2-3; maybe TRBD1 (5 bases). With 3 bases removed from V and 7 bases from J, the gap between germline ends came to 11 bases. The V gene's germline CDR1 is DFQATT and CDR2 SNEGSKA (reference sequence). This CDR3 comprises 12 residues. The CDR3 loop reads CSASSQGNTQYF. The CDR3 DNA reads as TGCAGTGCTAGTTCCCAGGGTAATACGCAGTATTTT.

This clonotype was counted at least ten times. The chain links TRBV7-9 to TRBJ1-1, with D maybe TRBD1 (5 bases). Deletions cut 0 bases from V and 3 bases from J, with 11 bases between. The CDR3 spans 15 residues. The germline V gene encodes CDR1 SEHNR and CDR2 FQNEAQ (reference sequence). CDR3 sequence: CASSLASRGHTEAFF. The CDR3 region has the DNA TGTGCCAGCAGCTTAGCCTCAAGGGGTCACACTGAAGCTTTCTTT. The whole variable domain, filled in from reference TRBV7-9 and TRBJ1-1, reads DTGVSQNPRHKITKRGQNVTFRCDPISEHNRLYWYRQTLGQGPEFLTYFQNEAQLEKSRLLSDRFSAERPKGSFSTLEIQRTEQGDSAMYLCASSLASRGHTEAFFGQGTRLTVV.

This clonotype was found many times. The rearrangement joins TRBV2 to TRBJ2-1, with 10 bases matching TRBD1. Germline CDR1 is SNHLY and CDR2 is FYNNEI. The CDR3 consists of 16 residues. Trimming at V came to 6 bases and at J to 7 bases, leaving 12 bases not matched to a gene. This CDR3 is CASRAFFGTGANEQFF. CDR3 bases: TGTGCCAGCAGGGCCTTTTTTGGGACAGGGGCGAATGAGCAGTTCTTC. The whole variable domain, remainder taken from reference TRBV2 and TRBJ2-1, is EPEVTQTPSHQVTQMGQEVILRCVPISNHLYFYWYRQILGQKVEFLVSFYNNEISEKSEIFDDQFSVERPDGSNFTLKIRSTKLEDSAMYFCASRAFFGTGANEQFFGPGTRLTVL.

This clonotype was recorded many times. The chain carries TRBV27 and TRBJ2-7; 8 bases map to TRBD2. Trimming removed 5 bases from V and 2 bases from J; junction bases left unmatched: 8. Germline V gives CDR1 MNHEY, CDR2 SMNVEV (reference sequence). This CDR3 comprises 15 residues. The CDR3 protein is CASSTSGGPTYEQYF. Written as DNA, the CDR3 is TGTGCCAGCAGTACGAGCGGGGGCCCCACCTACGAGCAGTACTTC.

This clonotype was picked up a small number of times. J is TRBJ1-6 and V is TRBV5-4; TRBD1 aligns across 7 bases. Germline V gives CDR1 SGHNT, CDR2 YYREEE (reference sequence). V lost 4 bases to trimming and J lost 8 bases; unmatched junction nucleotides: 9. The CDR3 extends over 15 amino acids. The CDR3 here is CASSPGTALYSPLHF. The CDR3 coding sequence is TGTGCCAGCAGCCCCGGGACAGCGCTATATTCACCCCTCCACTTT.

In this sample, this clonotype turned up many times. The chain employs TRBV12-3 or TRBV12-4 and TRBJ1-2; TRBD1 might be the D (6 bases). V was shortened by 5 bases and J by 4 bases, with 14 bases between the two germline ends. This CDR3 has 14 residues. CDR3 sequence (DNA): TGTGCCAGCAGTCCGGGGGGGCGAGGCTATGGCTACACCTTC. Translation: CASSPGGRGYGYTF.

J is TRBJ1-6 and V is TRBV28, with 7 bases that match TRBD1. The CDR3 is 12 residues long. The germline V gene has CDR1 MDHEN and CDR2 SYDVKM. The ends lost 11 bases at V and 9 bases at J; junction bases unmatched: 7. The CDR3 protein is CASYRGSSPLHF. The CDR3 nucleotides read TGTGCCTCTTACAGGGGAAGTTCACCCCTCCACTTT.

Many counts were recorded for this clonotype. The chain is built from TRBV7-9 and TRBJ2-5; D call uncertain. V was shortened by 4 bases and J by 1 base, with 1 base between the two germline ends. CDR1 is SEHNR, CDR2 FQNEAQ, per germline (reference sequence). The CDR3 length is 11 residues. CDR3 residues: CASSSQETQYF. CDR3 DNA: TGTGCCAGCAGCTCCCAAGAGACCCAGTACTTC.

This clonotype was seen once. This rearrangement joins TRBV2 to TRBJ2-7; the D gene is possibly TRBD1 (5 bases). This CDR3 has 11 amino acids. The ends were cut back, 6 bases at V and 3 bases at J, with 6 bases in the middle. Germline values: CDR1 SNHLY, CDR2 FYNNEI. The CDR3 is CASRDNYEQYF. The CDR3 DNA sequence: TGTGCCAGCAGGGACAACTACGAGCAGTACTTC.

The chain employs TRBV28 and TRBJ2-2; D remains unclear. The V gene lost 3 bases and the J gene lost 5 bases, with 13 bases spanning the gap. This CDR3 has 15 residues. Germline V gene lookup returns CDR1 MDHEN and CDR2 SYDVKM. Here the CDR3 reads CASSFRTVRTGELFF. In nucleotides, the CDR3 is TGTGCCAGCAGTTTTAGGACCGTAAGGACCGGGGAGCTGTTTTTT.

This clonotype was counted ten times or more. This chain uses TRBV24-1 with TRBJ2-1; 10 bases agree with TRBD2. Unmatched junction bases numbered 7, after V lost 6 bases and J lost 0 bases. The CDR3 is made up of 17 amino acids. Germline V CDR1 and CDR2: KGHDR, SFDVKD. The CDR3 here is CATSQSSGGSSYNEQFF. CDR3 DNA sequence: TGTGCCACCAGTCAATCTAGCGGGGGCTCCTCCTACAATGAGCAGTTCTTC.

This clonotype was seen many times. V and J are TRBV20-1 and TRBJ2-1, with TRBD2 matching 10 bases. Germline V gene sequence: CDR1 DFQATT, CDR2 SNEGSKA (reference sequence). V lost 6 bases, J lost 5 bases, and 7 bases stayed unmatched. CDR3 length equals 14 residues. CDR3 residues: CSAIAGGSDNEQFF. The CDR3 region has the DNA TGCAGTGCGATAGCGGGGGGATCTGACAATGAGCAGTTCTTC.

The CDR3 DNA reads as TGTGCCAGCAGAACTAGCGCGAACACCGGGGAGCTGTTTTTT. It codes for CASRTSANTGELFF. The V call is TRBV5-4, the J call TRBJ2-2; TRBD2 agrees at 7 bases. The CDR3 spans 14 residues. Germline assignment: CDR1 SGHNT and CDR2 YYREEE (reference sequence). The V gene end was trimmed by 5 bases and the J gene end by 0 bases; junction bases not matched to a gene: 1.

This clonotype was detected many times. This rearrangement joins TRBV6-5 to TRBJ1-2, with 11 bases fitting TRBD1. This CDR3 contains 18 residues. The trim removed 6 bases at V and 1 base at J, leaving 13 bases unmatched. Per the germline V gene, CDR1 is MNHEY and CDR2 is SVGAGI. The CDR3 sequence is CASRSTGGQGVDNYGYTF. As DNA, the CDR3 is TGTGCCAGCAGATCCACCGGGGGACAGGGGGTAGATAACTATGGCTACACCTTC.

This clonotype showed up many times. The chain employs TRBV11-3 and TRBJ1-1; tentative D call: TRBD1 (5 bases). Per germline, CDR1 SGHNT and CDR2 YENEEA. The CDR3 spans 13 residues. Trimming removed 1 base at V and 10 bases at J, with 13 bases between. CDR3: CASSLVQGDRAFF. CDR3 DNA sequence: TGTGCCAGCAGCTTAGTTCAAGGGGATCGAGCTTTCTTT.

This clonotype was seen more than once but under ten times. V and J are TRBV12-3 or TRBV12-4 and TRBJ1-4; 8 positions match TRBD1. CDR3 length equals 15 residues. V trimming: 6 bases; J trimming: 5 bases; junction bases outside the gene matches: 8. The CDR3 DNA sequence: TGTGCCAGCAGCCGCGGACAGGGTCAAAATGAAAAACTGTTTTTT. This sequence encodes CASSRGQGQNEKLFF.

The chain links TRBV2 to TRBJ2-7, with D maybe TRBD2 (5 bases). This CDR3 has 17 amino acids. Germline V gene sequence: CDR1 SNHLY, CDR2 FYNNEI. The V end lost 8 bases, the J end lost 2 bases, and 25 bases lay between the germline ends. CDR3 nucleotide sequence: TGTGCCAGCGTAAGTGGATTGGAGGTGCCCGAGGCCTACGAGCAGTACTTC. Its translation is CASVSGLEVPEAYEQYF.

V gene TRBV7-2 combines with J gene TRBJ2-7; 13 bases are a match to TRBD2. Germline assignment: CDR1 SGHTA and CDR2 FQGNSA. V was clipped by 3 bases and J by 2 bases; unmatched bases: 1. This CDR3 has 15 amino acids. CDR3 sequence reads: CASSFGLAGAYEQYF. In DNA, the CDR3 is TGTGCCAGCAGCTTCGGACTAGCGGGGGCCTACGAGCAGTACTTC.

V and J are TRBV5-4 and TRBJ2-6; 7 nucleotides line up with TRBD2. The ends lost 4 bases at V and 0 bases at J; junction bases unmatched: 4. Germline V gives CDR1 SGHNT, CDR2 YYREEE (reference sequence). The CDR3 has 16 amino acids. CDR3 sequence: CASSPTGGSGANVLTF. The CDR3 DNA reads as TGTGCCAGCAGCCCCACGGGGGGCTCTGGGGCCAACGTCCTGACTTTC.